This T cell receptor (beta chain) was observed in a study of T cells in Graves' hyperthyroidism and ophthalmopathy. Hyperthyroidism was newly diagnosed in patients aged 18 to 65 (duration under 2 months). Trimming removed 3 bases at V and 7 bases at J, with 15 bases between. The CDR3 is 14 residues long. CDR1 and CDR2 from the germline V gene are MNHNS and SASEGT. What was amplified from RNA transcripts were TCR beta CDR3 regions. A first-round RT-PCR of the TCR CDR3 used the HTBI primer set. One entry per CDR3 protein, called by TCRdb with MiXCR from the multiplex PCR reads. This table holds hundreds of thousands of distinct CDR3 sequences, roughly 40% found once.

The sample was blood. The chain has TRBV6-1 and TRBJ1-1; TRBD1 is a possible D gene (5 bases). The receptor was derived from a man between 18 and 29 years old with Graves' hyperthyroidism. The CDR3 bases are TGTGCCAGCAGTGAGGTGATCGGGGGTAATGAAGCTTTCTTT. Amino acid sequence: CASSEVIGGNEAFF.